The 18 T cell receptor beta chains below all came from one sample that was sequenced in a study of blood T cells in healthy people across ages. Through a sample-barcoded 5' primer and a J-beta primer mix, a second PCR was run for about 6 to 11 cycles. One entry per CDR3 protein, called by TCRdb with MiXCR from the 5' RACE reads. In the table there are a few hundred thousand distinct CDR3 sequences, 25% to 30% of which are singletons. The sample taken for sequencing was blood. Receptor source: a woman between 65 and 79 years old in good health.

Remarks on this clonotype: A junction boundary mismatches the germline segment, possibly from a read error. The chain is built from TRBV6-6 and TRBJ2-1; no firm D call. Germline V gene sequence: CDR1 MNHNY, CDR2 SVGAGI (reference sequence). The length of the CDR3 is 12 residues. The CDR3 DNA reads as TGTGCCGGCAGCGCGACCTACAATGAGCAGTTCTTC. As protein: CAGSATYNEQFF.

Points on this clonotype: A junction boundary mismatches the germline segment, possibly from a read error. CDR3 protein: CVSSLPGESSNQPQHF. Written as DNA, the CDR3 is TGTGTCAGCAGTTTACCGGGGGAGTCATCCAATCAGCCCCAGCATTTT. The chain recombines TRBV28 with TRBJ1-5, with D perhaps matching TRBD1 (5 bases). CDR3 length: 16 amino acids. The germline V gene has CDR1 MDHEN and CDR2 SYDVKM.

As to this clonotype: Just one base apart from a much larger clone, this may be a read error. V gene TRBV4-2 combines with J gene TRBJ2-5; TRBD2 matches at 7 bases. Unmatched junction bases numbered 3, after V lost 4 bases and J lost 1 base. CDR3 length: 14 residues. Germline loops: CDR1 LGHNA, CDR2 YNFKEQ. The CDR3 loop is CASSLLAVQETQYF. CDR3 nucleotides: TGTGCCAGCAGCCTCCTAGCGGTCCAAGAGACCCAGTACTTC.

V gene TRBV18 combines with J gene TRBJ1-5, with D tentatively TRBD1 (5 bases). Germline V gives CDR1 KGHSH, CDR2 LQKENI. The CDR3 covers 13 residues. V lost 3 bases and J 9 bases, leaving 12 bases between the germline ends. CDR3 region: CASSPGGDRPQHF. The DNA of the CDR3 is TGTGCCAGCTCACCCGGAGGGGACCGGCCCCAGCATTTT. Full variable domain (outside the CDR3, taken from reference TRBV18 and TRBJ1-5): NAGVMQNPRHLVRRRGQEARLRCSPMKGHSHVYWYRQLPEEGLKFMVYLQKENIIDESGMPKERFSAEFPKEGPSILRIQQVVRGDSAAYFCASSPGGDRPQHFGDGTRLSIL.

This clonotype turned up a few times. One junction end does not reproduce the germline sequence, and a read error may be involved. The V call is TRBV4-3, the J call TRBJ2-5; 8 bases agree with TRBD2. Germline CDR1 is LGHNA and CDR2 is YSLEER. The CDR3 has 14 residues. The CDR3, as DNA: TGCGCCCGCAGCCGCCCTGACTGGCGGGAGGCGCAGTACTTC. Amino acids: CARSRPDWREAQYF.

This clonotype was counted many times. The chain is built from TRBV7-2 and TRBJ1-4, with 8 bases fitting TRBD1. Germline CDR1 and CDR2: SGHTA and FQGNSA. Germline trimming cut 5 bases from V and 12 bases from J; bases unmatched to any gene: 8. The CDR3 is made up of 13 amino acids. The CDR3 spells CASSGQGVPQLFF. In nucleotides, the CDR3 is TGTGCCAGCAGCGGACAGGGTGTCCCCCAACTGTTTTTT.

This sequence joins TRBV5-1 and TRBJ2-2; 12 nucleotides match TRBD2. V lost 1 base to trimming and J lost 2 bases; unmatched junction nucleotides: 12. The length of the CDR3 is 20 residues. CDR1 and CDR2 (germline): SGHRS, YFSETQ. CDR3 loop: CASSLYSSGRGTTNTGELFF. CDR3 in DNA: TGCGCCAGCAGCTTGTACTCTAGCGGGAGGGGCACTACCAACACCGGGGAGCTGTTTTTT.

This clonotype appeared a few times. The chain uses TRBV7-2 and TRBJ2-3; D call uncertain. There are 14 residues in the CDR3. Trimming removed 0 bases from V and 1 base from J, with 5 bases in between. Germline CDR1 is SGHTA and CDR2 is FQGNSA. The CDR3 is CASSLALGTDTQYF. The CDR3 DNA reads TGTGCCAGCAGCTTAGCGCTGGGCACAGATACGCAGTATTTT.

The chain uses TRBV20-1 and TRBJ1-4; D is ambiguous. The CDR3 extends over 13 amino acids. V gave up 2 bases and J gave up 4 bases, with 8 bases separating them. The V gene's germline CDR1 is DFQATT and CDR2 SNEGSKA (reference sequence). CDR3 nucleotide sequence: TGCAGTGCTAGAAATCAGTTTAATGAAAAACTGTTTTTT. Translated, it gives CSARNQFNEKLFF.

The chain uses TRBV20-1 and TRBJ2-7; TRBD2 matches 12 bases. V lost 6 bases, J lost 5 bases, and 11 bases stayed unmatched. The CDR3 length is 15 residues. Germline values: CDR1 DFQATT, CDR2 SNEGSKA (reference sequence). For the CDR3, the DNA is TGCAGTGCCAATCCCAAGACTAGCGGGAGCGACGAGCAGTACTTC. The encoded protein is CSANPKTSGSDEQYF.

CDR3 loop: CASSHLLAGTDTQYF. As DNA, the CDR3 is TGTGCCAGCAGCCACCTCCTAGCGGGAACAGATACGCAGTATTTT. This chain connects TRBV14 to TRBJ2-3; 9 bases line up with TRBD2. After removal of 3 bases from V and 3 bases from J, the junction contained 4 bases not matched to a gene. The germline CDR1 and CDR2 sequences are SGHDN and FVKESK. The CDR3 totals 15 residues.

This clonotype was observed a few times. The rearrangement uses TRBV6-5 and TRBJ1-5; D is uncertain. CDR3 size: 13 residues. Trimming stripped 2 bases from V and 3 bases from J, with 5 bases between. Germline-derived CDR1 and CDR2 are MNHEY and SVGAGI. The DNA of the CDR3 is TGTGCCAGCAGTTACAAACTCAATCAGCCCCAGCATTTT. Translated, it gives CASSYKLNQPQHF.

The rearrangement joins TRBV7-3 to TRBJ2-7; 8 bases are a match to TRBD2. The J call may be in error: the DNA end matches TRBJ2-1 better. The germline gives CDR1 SGHTA, CDR2 FQGTGA. The CDR3 runs 18 residues. CDR3 DNA sequence: TGTGCCAGCAGCTTAAGGGGCGGGAGGTCAGGTGGGGGAAATGAGCAGTTCTTC. This gives the protein CASSLRGGRSGGGNEQFF.

This clonotype appeared many times. CDR3: CSAISGQGNYEQYF. CDR3 nucleotides: TGCAGTGCTATCTCGGGACAGGGGAACTACGAGCAGTACTTC. J is TRBJ2-7 and V is TRBV20-1; TRBD1 agrees at 10 bases. Per the germline V gene, CDR1 is DFQATT and CDR2 is SNEGSKA (reference sequence). This CDR3 has 14 amino acids. Trimming at V came to 4 bases and at J to 3 bases, leaving 6 bases not matched to a gene.

This clonotype was counted ten times or more. The chain has TRBV20-1 and TRBJ1-4; 7 nucleotides align to TRBD1. This CDR3 is 14 amino acids long. With 3 bases clipped from V and 7 bases from J, the junction kept 8 bases outside the gene matches. Germline CDR1 and CDR2: DFQATT and SNEGSKA (reference sequence). The CDR3: CSARKGTDFEKLFF. The CDR3 DNA reads as TGCAGTGCTAGGAAGGGGACAGATTTTGAAAAACTGTTTTTT.

The sample holds a few counts of this clonotype. The chain has TRBV7-2 and TRBJ2-1; 7 nucleotides align to TRBD1. The CDR3 runs 12 residues. V shed 4 bases and J 9 bases; nucleotides not matched to a gene: 3. Germline CDR1 reads SGHTA; CDR2 reads FQGNSA. CDR3 sequence (DNA): TGTGCCAGCAGCTCGACAGGGCCTGAGCAGTTCTTC. It encodes CASSSTGPEQFF.

J is TRBJ2-5 and V is TRBV7-3; D not certain. The J call may be faulty, since TRBJ2-1 better matches the DNA end. The CDR3 spans 11 residues. Germline loops: CDR1 SGHTA, CDR2 FQGTGA. Written as DNA, the CDR3 is TGTGCCAGCAGCGATTTCAATGAGCAGTTCTTC. It encodes CASSDFNEQFF.

V usage is TRBV7-9 and J usage is TRBJ2-7; D is ambiguous. The V gene lost 1 base and the J gene lost 3 bases, with 10 bases spanning the gap. Germline lookup yields CDR1 SEHNR and CDR2 FQNEAQ (reference sequence). CDR3 size: 14 residues. The CDR3 region has the DNA TGTGCCAGCAGCTTAGATGGCAGATTCTACGAGCAGTACTTC. Encoded protein: CASSLDGRFYEQYF.